Shown below are 18 T cell receptor beta chains from a single sample sequenced in a study of cytomegalovirus exposure and HLA in healthy donors. The study ran its PCR with 60 Vbeta and 13 Jbeta primers. Sequencing used immunoSEQ multiplex PCR; TCRdb keeps in-frame clones, though not all of them. This sample yields about 120,000 clones, of which less than 65% are seen a single time; 8% to 10% belongs to the top ten. The sequenced sample was PBMCs. Every receptor here comes from a middle-aged man in good health and CMV-seropositive.

V is TRBV7-9 and J is TRBJ2-3; D ambiguous. In germline, CDR1 is SEHNR, CDR2 FQNEAQ (reference sequence). This CDR3 contains 13 residues. Trimming pared 5 bases from V and 4 bases from J, leaving 10 bases between. The CDR3 protein is CASSLYEADTQYF. The CDR3 DNA is TGTGCCAGCAGCCTCTACGAGGCAGATACGCAGTATTTT.

This chain's CDR3 is CATSRGSSGNNEQFF. CDR3 sequence (DNA): TGTGCCACCAGCAGAGGGTCTAGCGGTAACAATGAGCAGTTCTTC. J is TRBJ2-1 and V is TRBV15; 7 positions agree with TRBD2. This CDR3 is built from 15 residues. CDR1 is LNHNV and CDR2 is YYDKDF in the germline V gene (reference sequence). The junction had 5 bases not matched to a gene; V was cut back by 1 base and J by 5 bases.

The gene calls are TRBV6-5 and TRBJ2-5; unclear D gene. V was pared by 4 bases and J by 5 bases, with 8 bases between. The germline gives CDR1 MNHEY, CDR2 SVGAGI. CDR3 length equals 12 residues. The CDR3 reads CASSLGRETQYF. The CDR3, as DNA: TGTGCCAGCAGTTTGGGCCGGGAGACCCAGTACTTC.

The CDR3 coding sequence is TGTGCCAGCAGTACGGGACACCACTCCAATCAGCCCCAGCATTTT. Its protein is CASSTGHHSNQPQHF. The chain joins TRBV6-6 to TRBJ1-5, with a weak D call TRBD1 (6 bases). The CDR3 sequence is 15 residues long. Trimming took off 5 bases at V and 3 bases at J, with 14 bases between the two ends. The germline gives CDR1 MNHNY, CDR2 SVGAGI (reference sequence).

V is TRBV5-1 and J is TRBJ2-1, with D unclear. The CDR3 has 13 amino acids. CDR1 SGHRS and CDR2 YFSETQ come from the germline V gene. Trimming left V 3 bases short and J 5 bases short, with 9 bases between. The CDR3 reads CASSYPENNEQFF. Written as DNA, the CDR3 is TGCGCCAGCAGCTACCCCGAGAACAATGAGCAGTTCTTC.

The chain couples TRBV5-6 to TRBJ2-7; 7 bases are shared with TRBD1. The CDR3 totals 14 residues. V was clipped by 3 bases and J by 1 base; unmatched bases: 4. Germline lookup yields CDR1 SGHDT and CDR2 YYEEEE. CDR3 in amino acids: CASSWRTGSYEQYF. The CDR3 coding sequence is TGTGCCAGCAGCTGGAGGACAGGATCCTACGAGCAGTACTTC. The whole variable domain, filled in from reference TRBV5-6 and TRBJ2-7, reads DAGVTQSPTHLIKTRGQQVTLRCSPKSGHDTVSWYQQALGQGPQFIFQYYEEEERQRGNFPDRFSGHQFPNYSSELNVNALLLGDSALYLCASSWRTGSYEQYFGPGTRLTVT.

The chain links TRBV10-3 to TRBJ1-3; 7 nucleotides agree with TRBD1. This CDR3 region has 14 residues. With 8 bases clipped from V and 3 bases from J, the junction kept 7 bases outside the gene matches. Germline CDR1 and CDR2: ENHRY and SYGVKD. The CDR3 loop reads CAIRGTVDGNTIYF. In DNA form, the CDR3 reads TGTGCCATCCGTGGGACAGTAGATGGAAACACCATATATTTT.

The rearrangement links TRBV29-1 to TRBJ1-5; 7 positions agree with TRBD1. Germline V gene data show CDR1 as SQVTM and CDR2 as ANQGSEA. The CDR3 runs to 14 residues. The ends lost 5 bases at V and 0 bases at J; junction bases unmatched: 4. The CDR3 nucleotides are TGCAGCGTTACGACAGGGAATAGCAATCAGCCCCAGCATTTT. Translated: CSVTTGNSNQPQHF.

The rearrangement links TRBV7-3 to TRBJ2-1, with 13 bases that match TRBD2. CDR1 and CDR2 from the germline V gene are SGHTA and FQGTGA. V lost 3 bases and J lost 8; bases outside the gene matches: 7. The length of the CDR3 is 16 residues. As DNA, the CDR3 is TGTGCCAGCAGCTTGGGGACCGGACTAGCGGGGGATGAGCAGTTCTTC. This codes for CASSLGTGLAGDEQFF.

The genes are TRBV19 and TRBJ1-5, with a weak D call TRBD1 (5 bases). V lost 6 bases to trimming and J lost 6 bases, with 15 bases between them. The length of the CDR3 is 14 residues. CDR1 is LNHDA and CDR2 is SQIVND in the germline V gene (reference sequence). Here the CDR3 reads CASSPGLHSQPQHF. The CDR3 nucleotides read TGTGCCAGTAGCCCGGGACTTCACTCTCAGCCCCAGCATTTT.

This chain uses TRBV15 with TRBJ2-3; D unclear. V shed 0 bases and J shed 4 bases, with 11 bases lying between them. Per the germline V gene, CDR1 is LNHNV and CDR2 is YYDKDF (reference sequence). The CDR3 length is 15 residues. The CDR3 DNA reads TGTGCCACCAGCAGAGATAGCCTCATGGCAGATACGCAGTATTTT. Protein: CATSRDSLMADTQYF. The complete variable domain, with remaining parts taken from reference TRBV15 and TRBJ2-3, reads DAMVIQNPRYQVTQFGKPVTLSCSQTLNHNVMYWYQQKSSQAPKLLFHYYDKDFNNEADTPDNFQSRRPNTSFCFLDIRSPGLGDTAMYLCATSRDSLMADTQYFGPGTRLTVL.

The chain has TRBV28 and TRBJ1-2; TRBD1 agrees at 7 bases. V shed 3 bases, J shed 2 bases, and the junction held 3 bases outside the gene matches. The CDR3 spans 14 residues. Germline V gene lookup returns CDR1 MDHEN and CDR2 SYDVKM. In DNA form, the CDR3 reads TGTGCCAGCAGTTTGTCACAGGGGAACTATGGCTACACCTTC. As protein: CASSLSQGNYGYTF.

The rearrangement joins TRBV19 to TRBJ2-7; 9 nucleotides line up with TRBD2. The CDR3 has 16 residues. Germline lookup yields CDR1 LNHDA and CDR2 SQIVND (reference sequence). Unmatched junction bases numbered 7, after V lost 2 bases and J lost 2 bases. The CDR3 region is CASSIRATSGAYEQYF. CDR3 in DNA: TGTGCCAGTAGTATACGAGCGACTAGCGGAGCCTACGAGCAGTACTTC.

The table lists this clone with a few counts. The V and J genes are TRBV19 and TRBJ2-7; 7 bases are shared with TRBD2. The V and J ends lost 6 bases and 1 base, in that order; junction bases with no gene match: 9. The germline CDR1 and CDR2 sequences are LNHDA and SQIVND (reference sequence). The CDR3 totals 15 residues. The CDR3 DNA reads TGTGCCAGTAGAAGGTCGCTAGCGGATTCCTACGAGCAGTACTTC. Translation gives CASRRSLADSYEQYF.

This chain joins TRBV2 and TRBJ2-2; D is undetermined. The CDR3 runs to 11 residues. V lost 5 bases, J lost 6 bases, and 4 bases lay in between. Germline assignment: CDR1 SNHLY and CDR2 FYNNEI. The CDR3 here is CASSLSGELFF. The CDR3 DNA is TGTGCCAGCAGTCTGTCCGGGGAGCTGTTTTTT.

The sample holds a few counts of this clone. J is TRBJ2-7 and V is TRBV4-3, with D possibly TRBD2 on 6 matching bases. V was trimmed by 0 bases and J by 7 bases, leaving 13 bases between them. The length of the CDR3 is 14 residues. Germline V gene data show CDR1 as LGHNA and CDR2 as YSLEER. CDR3 sequence (DNA): TGCGCCAGCAGCCAAGAGGGACTCAGAGGGGAGCAGTACTTC. Its protein is CASSQEGLRGEQYF.

The V call is TRBV25-1, the J call TRBJ2-5; 7 nucleotides match TRBD2. Judging by the DNA end, TRBJ2-7 fits better; the J call may be wrong. Germline CDR1 and CDR2: MGHDK and SYGVNS. The CDR3 has 14 amino acids. CDR3 bases: TGTGCCAGCAGGGCGGGGGATAGCTCCTACGAGCAGTACTTC. Translated, it gives CASRAGDSSYEQYF.

CDR3 amino acids: CASSPTAGLDIYEQYF. In DNA, the CDR3 is TGTGCCAGCAGCCCGACAGCAGGACTAGACATCTACGAGCAGTACTTC. The chain is built from TRBV9 and TRBJ2-7; 7 bases match TRBD2. There are 16 residues in the CDR3. Per germline, CDR1 SGDLS and CDR2 YYNGEE. J lost 3 bases, V lost 4 bases, and 13 bases had no gene match.